A single sample is the source of the 19 T cell receptor beta chains below, sequenced in a study of T-cell reconstitution after alpha-beta-depleted transplantation in children. Unique molecular identifiers were used in preparing the TCRbeta library. TCRdb re-called the PCR reads through MiXCR, storing one row per CDR3 protein. The sample has some 250,000 distinct CDR3 sequences, 12% seen once. The specimen comprised PBMCs from the stem cell graft donor, sampled from the stem cell graft. These receptor sequences come from a human donor who donated a stem cell graft to a child with acute lymphoblastic leukemia.

At least ten counts were recorded for this clonotype. V usage is TRBV7-8 and J usage is TRBJ1-5, with D perhaps matching TRBD1 (5 bases). The germline V and J ends were trimmed by 2 bases and 9 bases, with 11 bases remaining between them. The CDR3 totals 13 residues. The germline V gene has CDR1 SGHVS and CDR2 FQNEAQ. This chain's CDR3 is CASSLSGGLPQHF. The CDR3 nucleotides read TGTGCCAGCAGCTTAAGTGGGGGTTTGCCCCAGCATTTT.

There are many counts of this clonotype. The V gene is TRBV29-1, the J gene TRBJ2-5, with TRBD2 matching over 9 bases. With 5 bases clipped from V and 5 bases from J, the junction kept 18 bases outside the gene matches. The CDR3 has 17 residues. Germline V gene sequence: CDR1 SQVTM, CDR2 ANQGSEA. The CDR3 loop is CSVLQPIRLAARETQYF. For the CDR3, the DNA is TGCAGCGTTCTACAACCCATACGACTAGCGGCGCGCGAGACCCAGTACTTC.

As regards this clonotype: This may come from a read error, since a much larger clone is one base off. The chain links TRBV10-3 to TRBJ2-7, with D perhaps TRBD2 (6 bases). Germline CDR1 is ENHRY and CDR2 is SYGVKD. This CDR3 has 13 residues. Between the trimmed V and J ends, which lost 4 bases and 6 bases, there was a span of 13 bases. CDR3 nucleotide sequence: TGTGCCATCAGTGGGGGACTCCTCTCCGAGCAGTACTTC. Its protein product is CAISGGLLSEQYF.

This clonotype appeared many times. The rearrangement links TRBV24-1 to TRBJ2-6; 8 nucleotides agree with TRBD1. The germline V gene encodes CDR1 KGHDR and CDR2 SFDVKD. The CDR3 is 19 residues long. V trimming: 1 base; J trimming: 0 bases; junction bases outside the gene matches: 7. The CDR3 DNA reads as TGTGCCACCAGTGATTTCAAGGGACAGGCGAGCTCTGGGGCCAACGTCCTGACTTTC. Amino acids: CATSDFKGQASSGANVLTF.

This clonotype has at least ten counts. The V and J genes are TRBV6-2 or TRBV6-3 and TRBJ2-1, with 9 bases fitting TRBD2. The CDR3 totals 14 residues. The germline V gene has CDR1 MNHEY and CDR2 SVGEGT. J was trimmed by 9 bases and V by 5 bases; bases with no gene match: 8. The CDR3 DNA is TGTGCCAGCAGTACGGGACTAGCCCCAAGTGAGCAGTTCTTC. Translating gives CASSTGLAPSEQFF.

The DNA for the CDR3 is TGTGCCATCAGTGGCTCGGCGACCGACACAGATACGCAGTATTTT. Amino acid sequence: CAISGSATDTDTQYF. The chain carries TRBV10-3 and TRBJ2-3; D not certain. The CDR3 is 15 residues long. Per germline, CDR1 ENHRY and CDR2 SYGVKD. Trimming removed 4 bases from V and 2 bases from J, with 13 bases in between.

The CDR3 sequence: CASSSRSYEQYF. In nucleotides, the CDR3 is TGTGCCAGCAGTTCCAGGTCCTACGAGCAGTACTTC. The J gene is TRBJ2-7, the V gene TRBV12-3 or TRBV12-4; D is unclear. This CDR3 contains 12 residues. Trimming took 4 bases from V and 1 from J, leaving 5 bases between them.

There are many counts of this clonotype. This rearrangement joins TRBV20-1 to TRBJ2-7, with 7 positions matching TRBD2. The CDR3 is 14 residues long. Germline lookup yields CDR1 DFQATT and CDR2 SNEGSKA (reference sequence). V lost 0 bases and J lost 3; bases outside the gene matches: 5. CDR3 bases: TGCAGTGCTAGAGATCACCAGCGGGGCTACGAGCAGTACTTC. Amino acid sequence: CSARDHQRGYEQYF.

At least ten counts were recorded for this clonotype. The chain joins TRBV27 to TRBJ1-2; no definite D call. Germline V gene sequence: CDR1 MNHEY, CDR2 SMNVEV (reference sequence). The CDR3 sequence is 13 residues long. Trimming took 5 bases from V and 5 from J, leaving 12 bases between them. The CDR3 sequence is CASSPNWGYGYTF. The CDR3 nucleotides are TGTGCCAGCAGTCCTAATTGGGGTTATGGCTACACCTTC.

The sample holds many counts of this clonotype. The chain couples TRBV7-2 to TRBJ2-1; D is ambiguous. The CDR3 is made up of 16 amino acids. CDR1 and CDR2 (germline): SGHTA, FQGNSA. V lost 6 bases and J 0 bases, leaving 15 bases between the germline ends. CDR3: CASSYKSSSSYNEQFF. Written as DNA, the CDR3 is TGTGCCAGCAGTTATAAATCATCCAGCTCCTACAATGAGCAGTTCTTC.

This clonotype was counted ten times or more. The chain recombines TRBV6-5 with TRBJ2-3, with 8 bases aligning to TRBD1. Germline values: CDR1 MNHEY, CDR2 SVGAGI. V lost 8 bases and J lost 6; bases outside the gene matches: 7. The CDR3 has 13 amino acids. The CDR3 is CASGDRGFDTQYF. CDR3 DNA: TGTGCCAGCGGAGACAGGGGTTTTGATACGCAGTATTTT.

This clonotype has a single count. One base away lies a much larger clone, so this may be a sequencing read error. The CDR3 sequence: CSVPSRGPSYEQYF. CDR3 sequence (DNA): TGCAGCGTGCCCTCTAGGGGGCCATCCTACGAGCAGTACTTC. The V call is TRBV29-1, the J call TRBJ2-7; 7 bases are shared with TRBD1. CDR3 length: 14 amino acids. Germline lookup yields CDR1 SQVTM and CDR2 ANQGSEA. J was trimmed by 1 base and V by 6 bases; bases with no gene match: 9.

This clonotype has a handful of counts. This chain connects TRBV10-3 to TRBJ2-7; 15 bases fit TRBD2. CDR1 is ENHRY, CDR2 SYGVKD, per germline. J lost 6 bases, V lost 5 bases, and 11 bases had no gene match. The length of the CDR3 is 17 residues. The CDR3 here is CAISPQGLAGGGTEQYF. DNA of the CDR3: TGTGCCATCAGTCCCCAGGGACTAGCGGGAGGAGGCACCGAGCAGTACTTC.

This clonotype was seen at least ten times. The J gene is TRBJ2-1, the V gene TRBV6-5; maybe TRBD2 (6 bases). V was clipped by 2 bases and J by 5 bases, with 13 bases between them. Germline CDR1 reads MNHEY; CDR2 reads SVGAGI. The CDR3 loop spans 15 amino acids. CDR3 sequence reads: CASSYVLALNNEQFF. The CDR3 coding sequence is TGTGCCAGCAGTTACGTTCTAGCGCTTAACAATGAGCAGTTCTTC.

The table lists this clonotype with many counts. This rearrangement joins TRBV20-1 to TRBJ2-5, with D tentatively TRBD1 (5 bases). Trimming removed 8 bases at V and 4 bases at J, with 20 bases between. Germline CDR1 reads DFQATT; CDR2 reads SNEGSKA (reference sequence). The CDR3 loop spans 14 amino acids. The CDR3 coding sequence is TGCAGTCTTACCCTGGCGCTAAGGGGAGAGACCCAGTACTTC. It codes for CSLTLALRGETQYF.

This clonotype was seen at least ten times. The chain uses TRBV25-1 and TRBJ2-7, with 7 bases fitting TRBD1. CDR1 MGHDK and CDR2 SYGVNS come from the germline V gene. This CDR3 is built from 15 residues. Trimming cost V 3 bases and J 3 bases; bases outside gene matches: 8. CDR3 nucleotide sequence: TGTGCCAGCAGTGATATGGCAGGGGGTAACTACGAGCAGTACTTC. Translated, it gives CASSDMAGGNYEQYF.

The gene calls are TRBV18 and TRBJ2-1, with 7 bases fitting TRBD2. The germline V gene encodes CDR1 KGHSH and CDR2 LQKENI. The CDR3 runs 16 residues. Unmatched junction bases numbered 8, after V lost 2 bases and J lost 4 bases. CDR3 region: CASSPTASGSYNEQFF. The CDR3 DNA reads TGTGCCAGCTCACCAACGGCTAGCGGCTCGTACAATGAGCAGTTCTTC.

V usage is TRBV30 and J usage is TRBJ1-5; TRBD1 aligns across 7 bases. CDR1 and CDR2 from the germline V gene are GTSNPN and SVGIG (reference sequence). The CDR3 runs 13 residues. V shed 1 base, J shed 6 bases, and the junction held 3 bases outside the gene matches. The CDR3 spells CAWSGTGSQPQHF. For the CDR3, the DNA is TGTGCCTGGAGTGGGACAGGTAGTCAGCCCCAGCATTTT.

This clonotype was counted a few times. The V and J genes are TRBV4-3 and TRBJ2-2, with D perhaps TRBD2 (5 bases). The CDR3 consists of 16 residues. Trimming shortened V by 0 bases and J by 4 bases, and 12 bases separated the two germline ends. Germline V gene lookup returns CDR1 LGHNA and CDR2 YSLEER. The CDR3 reads CASSQDQAGLTGELFF. The CDR3, as DNA: TGCGCCAGCAGCCAAGATCAGGCGGGTCTCACCGGGGAGCTGTTTTTT.